Below are 10 T cell receptor beta chains sequenced from a single sample in a study of blood T cells in healthy people across ages. It was with a sample-barcoded 5' primer and a J-beta primer mix that a second PCR of roughly 7 to 12 cycles was run. TCRdb itself ran the 5' RACE reads through MiXCR, one entry per CDR3 protein. The sample has approximately 360,000 distinct CDR3 sequences; roughly half are singletons. Sequenced sample: blood. These receptors were taken from a man between 60 and 75 years old in good health.

The chain joins TRBV28 to TRBJ2-1; the D call may be TRBD1 or TRBD2 (5 bases each). The CDR3 is 12 residues long. Trimming removed 5 bases at V and 9 bases at J, with 11 bases between. Germline V gene lookup returns CDR1 MDHEN and CDR2 SYDVKM. Here the CDR3 reads CASSVTRGEQFF. Written as DNA, the CDR3 is TGTGCCAGCAGTGTTACTAGGGGTGAGCAGTTCTTC. The full variable domain, with the rest looked up from reference TRBV28 and TRBJ2-1, is DVKVTQSSRYLVKRTGEKVFLECVQDMDHENMFWYRQDPGLGLRLIYFSYDVKMKEKGDIPEGYSVSREKKERFSLILESASTNQTSMYLCASSVTRGEQFFGPGTRLTVL.

This CDR3 reads CSARDRRGGRNEQFF. The CDR3 DNA is TGCAGTGCTAGAGATAGGAGGGGGGGCCGAAATGAGCAGTTCTTC. The chain employs TRBV20-1 and TRBJ2-1, with D tentatively TRBD2 (7 bases). The CDR3 sequence is 15 residues long. Germline V lookup: CDR1 DFQATT, CDR2 SNEGSKA (reference sequence). Trimming took 0 bases from V and 7 from J, leaving 16 bases between them.

V and J are TRBV6-1 and TRBJ1-5; D remains unclear. Germline CDR1 reads MNHNS; CDR2 reads SASEGT. CDR3 length equals 14 residues. V lost 1 base to trimming and J lost 4 bases, with 8 bases between them. The CDR3 region has the DNA TGTGCCAGCAGTGAAGGCCGTCTTAATCAGCCCCAGCATTTT. Translated: CASSEGRLNQPQHF.

This chain links TRBV6-5 with TRBJ2-5; TRBD2 matches 10 bases. Trimming cost V 5 bases and J 1 base; bases outside gene matches: 7. The CDR3 length is 16 residues. Germline lookup yields CDR1 MNHEY and CDR2 SVGAGI. CDR3 protein: CASSLNSGGPQETQYF. The CDR3 nucleotides are TGTGCCAGCAGTCTAAATAGCGGGGGGCCCCAAGAGACCCAGTACTTC.

V gene TRBV6-5 combines with J gene TRBJ2-3; TRBD2 agrees at 11 bases. The CDR3 is 16 residues long. Losses at the gene ends were 6 bases for V and 11 bases for J; bases not matched to a gene: 16. Germline V gene sequence: CDR1 MNHEY, CDR2 SVGAGI. CDR3 residues: CASRTLAGGAGRRQYF. The CDR3 coding sequence is TGTGCCAGCAGAACGCTAGCGGGAGGAGCTGGACGGCGGCAGTATTTT.

This clonotype was detected a few times. The chain has TRBV25-1 and TRBJ2-2; no definite D call. Germline loops: CDR1 MGHDK, CDR2 SYGVNS. The CDR3 covers 12 residues. V was clipped by 5 bases and J by 3 bases, with 4 bases between them. The CDR3 DNA follows: TGTGCCAGCAGTCCTTACACCGGGGAGCTGTTTTTT. Its protein product is CASSPYTGELFF.

The V call is TRBV3-1, the J call TRBJ1-2, with D maybe TRBD1 (6 bases). CDR3 size: 14 residues. Germline V gene data show CDR1 as LGHDT and CDR2 as YNNKEL (reference sequence). Trimming pared 2 bases from V and 7 bases from J, leaving 14 bases between. DNA for the CDR3: TGTGCCAGCAGCCAAATCAGGGGAGGTGGTGGCTACACCTTC. Translated: CASSQIRGGGGYTF.

This clonotype came up a few times. V is TRBV29-1 and J is TRBJ2-3, with 10 bases identical to TRBD2. From germline, CDR1 is SQVTM and CDR2 ANQGSEA. The junction had 4 bases not matched to a gene; V was cut back by 3 bases and J by 1 base. CDR3 size: 15 residues. CDR3 in amino acids: CSVDGTSEGTDTQYF. In DNA, the CDR3 is TGCAGCGTTGACGGGACTAGCGAGGGCACAGATACGCAGTATTTT.

The chain combines TRBV12-3 or TRBV12-4 with TRBJ1-1, with TRBD1 matching 9 bases. This CDR3 is 14 amino acids long. J gave up 8 bases and V 1 base, and 5 bases lay outside the gene matches. The CDR3: CASSLVSGTGEAFF. CDR3 nucleotides: TGTGCCAGCAGTTTAGTCTCCGGGACAGGGGAAGCTTTCTTT.

V and J are TRBV29-1 and TRBJ2-3; no clear D gene. This CDR3 spans 12 amino acids. Trimming pared 4 bases from V and 1 base from J, leaving 6 bases between. CDR1 is SQVTM and CDR2 is ANQGSEA in the germline V gene. The CDR3 region has the DNA TGCAGCGTTGCTCAGCGCACAGATACGCAGTATTTT. This sequence encodes CSVAQRTDTQYF.